Below, 24 T cell receptor beta chains from the same sample are listed, as sequenced in a study of T-cell reconstitution after alpha-beta-depleted transplantation in children. Unique molecular identifiers were incorporated during preparation of the TCRbeta library. Each CDR3 protein gets one entry after TCRdb re-called the PCR reads with MiXCR. The sample has some 460,000 distinct CDR3 sequences, 16% seen once; the top ten hold under 30%. Source: PBMCs, mostly from graft donor cells, taken 360 days after TCRalphabeta/CD19-depleted stem cell transplant. The source of these receptors is a boy in the first two years of life who had a stem cell transplant for Wiskott-Aldrich syndrome, so the T cells may come from the graft donor.

This clonotype was seen more than once but under ten times. The rearrangement joins TRBV7-6 to TRBJ2-2; D is unresolved. The CDR3 runs to 10 residues. Germline V gene sequence: CDR1 SGHVS, CDR2 FNYEAQ. Trimming removed 10 bases at V and 7 bases at J, with 7 bases between. CDR3 sequence (DNA): TGTGCCACGTTAGACGGGGAGCTGTTTTTT. As protein: CATLDGELFF. The full variable domain, rest sourced from reference TRBV7-6 and TRBJ2-2, is GAGVSQSPRYKVTKRGQDVALRCDPISGHVSLYWYRQALGQGPEFLTYFNYEAQQDKSGLPNDRFSAERPEGSISTLTIQRTEQRDSAMYRCATLDGELFFGEGSRLTVL.

This clonotype was observed a few times. V is TRBV13 and J is TRBJ2-7; D unclear. Per the germline V gene, CDR1 is PRHDT and CDR2 is FYEKMQ (reference sequence). V lost 0 bases and J lost 2, with 11 bases in between. This CDR3 contains 15 residues. CDR3 in DNA: TGTGCCAGCAGCTTAGGGCGCGACCCTACCTACGAGCAGTACTTC. It translates to CASSLGRDPTYEQYF.

A few counts support this clonotype. This chain links TRBV6-5 with TRBJ2-7, with TRBD1 matching over 7 bases. CDR1 MNHEY and CDR2 SVGAGI come from the germline V gene. The CDR3 contains 11 residues. Trimming took 8 bases from V and 7 from J; bases not matched to a gene: 5. Here the CDR3 DNA reads TGTGCCAGCCAACAGGGGAAGGAGCAGTACTTC. This encodes CASQQGKEQYF.

Only a few counts were recorded for this clonotype. The CDR3 nucleotides are TGTGCCAGCTCACCACTGTCCGGGGTCAGAAGGGAGACCCAGTACTTC. Protein sequence: CASSPLSGVRRETQYF. V gene TRBV18 combines with J gene TRBJ2-5; possible D gene TRBD2, 5 bases. Germline V gene lookup returns CDR1 KGHSH and CDR2 LQKENI. The length of the CDR3 is 16 residues. Trimming cost V 1 base and J 5 bases, with 17 bases left between them.

This clonotype was detected only a few times. The chain recombines TRBV18 with TRBJ2-1; D unresolved. This CDR3 is 12 amino acids long. V was cut by 0 bases and J by 8 bases, with 5 bases left in between. Germline-derived CDR1 and CDR2 are KGHSH and LQKENI. As DNA, the CDR3 is TGTGCCAGCTCACCACCCACCCATGAGCAGTTCTTC. Translated: CASSPPTHEQFF.

The chain links TRBV28 to TRBJ2-3; TRBD1 aligns across 9 bases. Germline assignment: CDR1 MDHEN and CDR2 SYDVKM. The junction had 14 bases not matched to a gene; V was cut back by 4 bases and J by 9 bases. This CDR3 spans 16 amino acids. CDR3 coding DNA: TGTGCCAGCAGTTCTCCGGGGGACAGGGCAAGCAAAACGCAGTATTTT. Its protein product is CASSSPGDRASKTQYF. The whole variable domain, remainder taken from reference TRBV28 and TRBJ2-3, is DVKVTQSSRYLVKRTGEKVFLECVQDMDHENMFWYRQDPGLGLRLIYFSYDVKMKEKGDIPEGYSVSREKKERFSLILESASTNQTSMYLCASSSPGDRASKTQYFGPGTRLTVL.

This clonotype was detected a few times. In nucleotides, the CDR3 is TGCGCCAGCAGCACGGGACTAGCGGGCTACGAGCAGTACTTC. It codes for CASSTGLAGYEQYF. The rearrangement uses TRBV5-1 and TRBJ2-7; TRBD2 aligns across 12 bases. Trimming cost V 4 bases and J 3 bases; bases outside gene matches: 2. Germline CDR1 reads SGHRS; CDR2 reads YFSETQ. This CDR3 is 14 amino acids long. The full variable domain, with the rest looked up from reference TRBV5-1 and TRBJ2-7, is KAGVTQTPRYLIKTRGQQVTLSCSPISGHRSVSWYQQTPGQGLQFLFEYFSETQRNKGNFPGRFSGRQFSNSRSEMNVSTLELGDSALYLCASSTGLAGYEQYFGPGTRLTVT.

The chain employs TRBV6-5 and TRBJ1-1, with D uncertain. CDR1 and CDR2 (germline): MNHEY, SVGAGI. The length of the CDR3 is 13 residues. Between the trimmed V and J ends, which lost 10 bases and 5 bases, there was a span of 17 bases. CDR3: CATQKGGRTEAFF. CDR3 in DNA: TGTGCCACCCAGAAGGGAGGACGGACTGAAGCTTTCTTT.

The chain couples TRBV7-2 to TRBJ2-5; D may be TRBD1 or TRBD2 (5 bases each). The length of the CDR3 is 16 residues. V shed 1 base and J shed 2 bases, with 14 bases lying between them. The germline V gene has CDR1 SGHTA and CDR2 FQGNSA. CDR3 amino acids: CASSLVGTRAQETQYF. CDR3 sequence (DNA): TGTGCCAGCAGCTTAGTCGGGACGAGGGCGCAAGAGACCCAGTACTTC.

This clonotype came up a few times. The CDR3 spells CASIPDRGNSPLHF. In DNA, the CDR3 is TGTGCCAGCATTCCGGACAGGGGCAATTCACCCCTCCACTTT. The chain joins TRBV6-1 to TRBJ1-6, with 9 bases matching TRBD1. From germline, CDR1 is MNHNS and CDR2 SASEGT. With 7 bases clipped from V and 7 bases from J, the junction kept 5 bases outside the gene matches. The CDR3 contains 14 residues.

The chain couples TRBV5-1 to TRBJ2-5; D is unresolved. Germline assignment: CDR1 SGHRS and CDR2 YFSETQ. V lost 4 bases to trimming and J lost 1 base, with 5 bases between them. This CDR3 region has 12 residues. CDR3 nucleotide sequence: TGCGCCAGCAGCGAGCTCCAAGAGACCCAGTACTTC. Translation: CASSELQETQYF.

The chain is built from TRBV12-3 or TRBV12-4 and TRBJ1-2; perhaps TRBD1 as D (6 bases). The germline V and J ends were trimmed by 4 bases and 8 bases, with 11 bases remaining between them. CDR3 length: 12 residues. Here the CDR3 reads CASSSRGKGYTF. CDR3 nucleotide sequence: TGTGCCAGCAGTTCCAGGGGTAAGGGCTACACCTTC.

The chain is built from TRBV12-3 or TRBV12-4 and TRBJ2-3, with TRBD1 as a possible D gene (6 bases). The CDR3 sequence is 13 residues long. Trimming pared 6 bases from V and 8 bases from J, leaving 15 bases between. CDR3 sequence (DNA): TGTGCCAGCAGACACACAGGGTCGGGTACGCAGTATTTT. Translating gives CASRHTGSGTQYF.

This clonotype was detected only a few times. The chain links TRBV18 to TRBJ2-7; 14 bases agree with TRBD2. Germline CDR1 reads KGHSH; CDR2 reads LQKENI. V was pared by 4 bases and J by 3 bases, with 8 bases of the junction left unmatched. The CDR3 is 17 amino acids. The CDR3 sequence is CASSRDLGLAGVYEQYF. The CDR3 DNA is TGTGCCAGCTCACGCGATTTGGGACTAGCGGGAGTCTACGAGCAGTACTTC.

V and J are TRBV10-3 and TRBJ2-4; 8 bases are a match to TRBD1. There are 13 residues in the CDR3. V lost 6 bases and J lost 7; bases outside the gene matches: 5. Germline-derived CDR1 and CDR2 are ENHRY and SYGVKD. The CDR3 spells CAISGQGMNIQYF. Written as DNA, the CDR3 is TGTGCCATCAGCGGACAGGGTATGAACATTCAGTACTTC.

This sequence joins TRBV4-1 and TRBJ1-2, with 8 bases aligning to TRBD1. The CDR3 runs to 14 residues. The junction had 9 bases not matched to a gene; V was cut back by 4 bases and J by 8 bases. The V gene's germline CDR1 is MGHRA and CDR2 YSYEKL. The CDR3 coding sequence is TGCGCCAGCAGCCCTTCCACGACAGGGGACGGCTACACCTTC. Its translation is CASSPSTTGDGYTF.

This clonotype has ten or more counts. This sequence joins TRBV11-2 and TRBJ2-5; 8 positions agree with TRBD1. J lost 2 bases, V lost 5 bases, and 7 bases had no gene match. CDR3 length equals 15 residues. Germline values: CDR1 SGHAT, CDR2 FQNNGV. Here the CDR3 reads CASSVGTGQQETQYF. The CDR3 DNA is TGTGCCAGCAGCGTGGGGACAGGCCAACAAGAGACCCAGTACTTC.

This clonotype was seen many times. The genes are TRBV12-3 or TRBV12-4 and TRBJ2-1; the D gene could be TRBD1 or TRBD2 (5 bases each). V was shortened by 4 bases and J by 9 bases, with 13 bases between the two germline ends. The CDR3 is 13 residues long. This chain's CDR3 is CASSWDRFTEQFF. CDR3 DNA: TGTGCCAGCAGTTGGGACCGTTTCACTGAGCAGTTCTTC.

This sequence joins TRBV21-1 and TRBJ2-1; the table's D call TRBD1 went unverified against the DNA. TRBV21-1 is a documented pseudogene. This CDR3 is 14 amino acids long. This CDR3 is CASSKRSQGNEQFF. The CDR3 DNA reads TGTGCCAGCAGCAAAAGGTCACAGGGCAATGAGCAGTTCTTC.

The chain has TRBV5-1 and TRBJ2-2; 7 bases are shared with TRBD1. CDR1 is SGHRS, CDR2 YFSETQ, per germline. The V gene end was trimmed by 5 bases and the J gene end by 0 bases; junction bases not matched to a gene: 7. The CDR3 loop spans 16 amino acids. The CDR3 loop is CASRSPGTANTGELFF. Written as DNA, the CDR3 is TGCGCCAGCAGGAGCCCCGGGACAGCGAACACCGGGGAGCTGTTTTTT.

The V gene is TRBV4-3, the J gene TRBJ2-3; TRBD1 aligns across 8 bases. V lost 4 bases to trimming and J lost 3 bases; unmatched junction nucleotides: 12. Germline V CDR1 and CDR2: LGHNA, YSLEER. The CDR3 contains 17 residues. Here the CDR3 reads CASSPDRAFLTTDTQYF. The CDR3 nucleotides read TGCGCCAGCAGCCCGGACAGGGCTTTCCTAACGACAGATACGCAGTATTTT.

This clonotype was observed a few times. The V call is TRBV27, the J call TRBJ2-2; D gene ambiguous. There are 14 residues in the CDR3. Looked up from germline, CDR1 is MNHEY and CDR2 is SMNVEV (reference sequence). V lost 0 bases, J lost 5 bases, and 7 bases lay in between. The CDR3 sequence is CASSLSTETGELFF. The CDR3 DNA sequence: TGTGCCAGCAGTTTATCCACAGAGACCGGGGAGCTGTTTTTT.

This clonotype was seen only a few times. The V and J genes are TRBV11-1 and TRBJ2-2; 8 nucleotides line up with TRBD1. The CDR3 has 18 residues. V was pared by 1 base and J by 2 bases, with 9 bases of the junction left unmatched. CDR1 is SGHAT, CDR2 FQDESV, per germline (reference sequence). Here the CDR3 DNA reads TGTGCCAGCAGCTTAGTATTGAGGGACAGGCGTAACACCGGGGAGCTGTTTTTT. Translation: CASSLVLRDRRNTGELFF.

This clonotype was observed a few times. The chain joins TRBV7-2 to TRBJ2-5; D ambiguous. The CDR3 contains 15 residues. Germline V gene lookup returns CDR1 SGHTA and CDR2 FQGNSA. The V gene lost 5 bases and the J gene lost 0 bases, with 13 bases spanning the gap. The CDR3 is CASSPIVLHQETQYF. DNA for the CDR3: TGTGCCAGCAGCCCTATCGTCCTACACCAAGAGACCCAGTACTTC.